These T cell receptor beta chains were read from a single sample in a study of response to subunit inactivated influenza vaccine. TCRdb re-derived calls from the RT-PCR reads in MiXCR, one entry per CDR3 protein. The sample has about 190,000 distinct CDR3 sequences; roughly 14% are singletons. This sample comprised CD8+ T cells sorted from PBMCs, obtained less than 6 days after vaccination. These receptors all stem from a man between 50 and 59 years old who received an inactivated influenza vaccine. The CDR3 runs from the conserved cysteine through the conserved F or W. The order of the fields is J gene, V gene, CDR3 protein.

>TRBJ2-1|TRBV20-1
CSASWDLAAYNEQFF
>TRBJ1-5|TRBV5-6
CASSFGTGGPQHF
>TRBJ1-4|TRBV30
CAWSPLAGPDEKLFF
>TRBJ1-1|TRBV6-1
CASTLGQALNTEAFF
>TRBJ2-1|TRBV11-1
CASSILTSGGNNEQFF
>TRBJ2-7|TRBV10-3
CAISDLAGGSSYEQYF
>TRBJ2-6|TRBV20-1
CSAKGGLSGANVLTF
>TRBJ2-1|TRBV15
CATRGRDSNYNEQFF
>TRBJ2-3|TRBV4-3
CASSQDWAASGMTDTQYF
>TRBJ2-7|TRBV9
CASSQGSGQYEQYF
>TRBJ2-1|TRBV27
CASSYGTYNEQFF
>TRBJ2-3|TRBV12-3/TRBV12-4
CASSPTSGGTDTQYF
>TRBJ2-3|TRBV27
CASSALAGVGTDTQYF
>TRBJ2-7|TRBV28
CASSLFSAYSYEQYF
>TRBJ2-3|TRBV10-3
CAIRRDSLTDTQYF
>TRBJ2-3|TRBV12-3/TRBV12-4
CASSPISGDTQYF
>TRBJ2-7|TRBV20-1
CSAILGTYEQYF
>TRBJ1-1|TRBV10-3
CAIGTGASPTEAFF
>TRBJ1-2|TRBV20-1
CSARDVVNYGYTF
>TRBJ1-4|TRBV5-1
CASSWSGKETNEKLFF
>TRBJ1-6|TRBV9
CASSAGDPNSPLHF
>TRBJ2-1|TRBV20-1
CSARDLFGTSPNHNEQFF
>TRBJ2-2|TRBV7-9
CASSQNPNHRELFF
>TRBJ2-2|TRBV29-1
CSVVAGANTGELFF
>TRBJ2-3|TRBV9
CASSEGEASTDTQYF
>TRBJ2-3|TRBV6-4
CASSTDGAGGANTQYF
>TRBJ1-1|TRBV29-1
CSVEVRNTEAFF
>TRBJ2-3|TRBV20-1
CSAGLGGPDTQYF
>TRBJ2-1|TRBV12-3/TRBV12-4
CASSFFIGYDEQFF
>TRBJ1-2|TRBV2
CASSDLDSAAGYTF
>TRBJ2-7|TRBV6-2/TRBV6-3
CASSYTQHEQYF
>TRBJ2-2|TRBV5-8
CASSLAQNRNTGELFF
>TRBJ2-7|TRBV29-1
CSTKTGSYEQYF
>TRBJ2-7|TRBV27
CASSALGLGGVYEQYF
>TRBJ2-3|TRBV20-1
CSARGLRGLAGGRDTQYF
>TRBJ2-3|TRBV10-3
CAISESPAGATDTQYF
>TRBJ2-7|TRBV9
CASSPRPGTGGYEQYF
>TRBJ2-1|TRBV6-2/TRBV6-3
CASSYRRDLPGDEQFF
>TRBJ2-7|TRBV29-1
CSVDVVGGSYEQYF
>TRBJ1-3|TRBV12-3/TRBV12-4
CASSLILLRGGNTIYF
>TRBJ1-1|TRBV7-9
CASSLVGRLNTEAFF
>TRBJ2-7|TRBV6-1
CASSGGQGLHEQYF
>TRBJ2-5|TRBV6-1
CASTTDRVTGETQYF
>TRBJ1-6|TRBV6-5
CASSYLGDSPLHF
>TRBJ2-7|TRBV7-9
CASSLVASSYEQYF
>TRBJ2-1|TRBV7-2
CASSFVASGRDEQFF
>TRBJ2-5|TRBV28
CASSFRREIAETQYF
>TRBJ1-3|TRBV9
CASSVAGGGIGNTIYF
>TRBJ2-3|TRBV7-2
CASSFIRDRVWYF
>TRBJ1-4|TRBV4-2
CASSHHQGSYTEKLFF
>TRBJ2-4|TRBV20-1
CSASPRAGALNIQYF
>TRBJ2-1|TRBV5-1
CASSLDWGDNEQFF
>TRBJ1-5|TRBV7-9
CASSPIDQPQHF
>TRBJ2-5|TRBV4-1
CASSQGIEGEETQYF
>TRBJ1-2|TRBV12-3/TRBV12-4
CASSLFMTGANYGYTF